The T cell receptor beta chain under discussion was sequenced for a study of T cells in Graves' hyperthyroidism and ophthalmopathy. Diagnosing involved the use of clinical symptoms, serum thyroxine and TRAb, thyroid ultrasound and orbital computed tomography. Broader study findings: Stable hyperthyroidism was told apart from ophthalmopathy by a model built on 13 V-J features. Most clonotypes expanded in thyroid above 0.001 were likewise present in blood. Ophthalmopathy was identified by the model a median roughly 6.5 months ahead of onset.

The investigators amplified TCR beta CDR3 regions from RNA transcripts. The HTBI primer set served for first-round RT-PCR of the TCR CDR3. TCRdb used MiXCR to reprocess the multiplex PCR reads, holding one entry per CDR3 protein. The table shows 300,000 to 400,000 distinct CDR3 sequences, with roughly 18% occurring only once. At least ten counts were recorded for this clonotype. Its antigen remains unidentified. The V end lost 5 bases, the J end lost 7 bases, and 12 bases lay between the germline ends. The CDR3 spans 12 residues. The V gene's germline CDR1 is SGHNT and CDR2 YENEEA. Sequencing input: blood. This rearrangement joins TRBV11-3 to TRBJ2-7, with D possibly TRBD2 on 7 matching bases. The sequence came from a woman in her forties or fifties with Graves' hyperthyroidism. CDR3 amino acids: CASSIGGTEQYF. In DNA, the CDR3 is TGTGCCAGCAGCATCGGGGGGACAGAGCAGTACTTC.